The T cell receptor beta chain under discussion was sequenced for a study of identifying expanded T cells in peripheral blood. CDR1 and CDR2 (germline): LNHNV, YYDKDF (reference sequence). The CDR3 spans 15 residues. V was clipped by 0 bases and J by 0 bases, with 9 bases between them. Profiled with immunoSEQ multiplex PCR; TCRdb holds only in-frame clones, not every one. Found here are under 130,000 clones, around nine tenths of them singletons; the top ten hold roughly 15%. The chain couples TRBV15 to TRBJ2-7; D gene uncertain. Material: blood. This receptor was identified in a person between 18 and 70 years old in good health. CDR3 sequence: CATSRDRVSSYEQYF. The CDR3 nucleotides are TGTGCCACCAGCAGAGATCGGGTCAGCTCCTACGAGCAGTACTTC.